This T cell receptor beta chain was found in a study of naive and memory T cell subsets listed by TCRdb under 2017. In the study overall: An open-source, UMI-based TCR alpha and beta sequencing pipeline was applied to sorted naive and memory peripheral blood T cell subsets. Complete agreement was observed between the functional CMV T cell responses and the IgG serology results. RNA was DNase-treated and reverse transcribed with TCR constant-region primers, mostly using SuperScript III. The full study reports these points: The repertoire findings for the naive and memory subsets could not be validated against a ground truth because none was available. In both CD4 and CD8 cells, a rise in Gini index and a fall in Shannon and inverse Simpson diversity were observed from naive through CM, EM and EMRA. A few larger clonotypes were present in naive repertoires, especially CD8 naive repertoires, and these clonotypes were possibly memory cells re-expressing CD45RA. Clonotypes were defined as single alpha or beta chain sequences, not paired alpha/beta receptors. TCR abundance followed a power law with an exponent that was different for naive and memory subsets but consistent across the three individuals. Following error correction, more than 95% of naive TCR sequences occurred only once, which made naive abundance distributions much steeper than those of memory subsets. RNA-based TCR counts may be influenced by expression changes linked to T cell activation and differentiation.

From the second PCR step onward, the TCR alpha chain libraries and the TCR beta chain libraries were amplified separately. The CMV status of each donor was determined by measuring IFNgamma production from CD4+ T cells after fresh PBMCs had been stimulated overnight with CMV viral lysate. CD4 T cells were positively selected with Miltenyi beads, followed by positive selection of CD8 T cells from the CD4-negative fraction. Cells stained for CD3, CD4, CD8, CD45RA, CD27 and a live/dead dye were sorted on a BD Aria II into four subsets by CD45RA and CD27. A few healthy volunteers provided blood, and each donor's sample was split into CD4 and CD8 T cells and then further divided into four differentiation subsets. Around 110 ml of peripheral blood was taken from each donor, and PBMC were separated by density-gradient centrifugation on Ficoll-Paque PLUS. After sorting, cells were lysed in RLT buffer, RNA was extracted using a Qiagen RNeasy kit, and the extracted RNA was stored at -80 degrees C.

Library preparation employed UMI-ligation and nested PCR. An equimolar mix of two oligonucleotides covering both TRBC1 and TRBC2 was used as the beta constant-region primer. The ligated cDNA went through four rounds of PCR with nested alpha and beta constant-region primers together with the SP2 primer. T4 RNA ligase 1 ligated a single-stranded oligonucleotide carrying the SP2 primer and a 12-nucleotide UMI to the cDNA 3' end. Incubation of the ligation reaction lasted 20-24 hours at 16 degrees C. To avoid over-amplification, PCR2 was usually performed as a SYBR Green qPCR and halted once a predetermined threshold was reached. Agencourt AMPure XP magnetic beads were used for all purifications after the first. Library amounts were measured by Qubit and library quality was assessed on a TapeStation, where the main peak was expected at around 650 bp. Sequencing of the pooled libraries was done on an Illumina MiSeq using v2 2x251 paired-end kits, which typically yielded roughly 0.9-2.2 million reads per sample. Each sample was pooled at 3.5 to 5 nM, and roughly 4.5-7% PhiX was included to help cluster recognition. Under the source paper's analysis protocol: Decombinator assigned V and J genes to Demultiplexor-processed FASTQ reads by tag matching, allowing a single base-pair mismatch. Collapsinator relied on UMIs to fix sequencing errors as well as frequency errors caused by PCR heterogeneity. CDR3Translator translated TCRs and extracted CDR3s from the conserved cysteine to the FGXG phenylalanine, flagging non-productive sequences. Gini, Shannon entropy and inverse Simpson indices were computed after subsampling the repertoires to the same number of UMI-defined TCRs. Clonotype abundance distributions were fitted to a power law by maximum likelihood within the linear range. For one naive CD8 sample, the pipeline and MIGEC produced similar UMI counts, unique TCR numbers and clonal distributions. In one analysis, naive TCRs that were also found in any memory subset of the same donor were excluded from the naive repertoire. Repertoires were searched for several thousand CMV-associated CDR3 sequences compiled from VDJdb and a published dataset. TCRdb's own reprocessing of the public reads used fastp at Q25 and MiXCR and kept productive beta chains. Rows matching on CDR3 protein sequence are summarized as one entry with the most common DNA and genes. These V and J calls rely on TCRdb rather than the paper's analysis. For this sample there are around 140,000 distinct CDR3 sequences; over 20% appear just once. The biggest ten clones account for about 0.11% of the sample.

On this clonotype itself: Its antigen is unknown. No base-level quality is on record; no much larger clone is a single base apart.

The sequencing sample was made of naive CD4+ T cells from blood. Interpreted using the paper, the cell subset or site label stands for: naive T cells, CD45RA high CD27+. This TCR derives from a human donor in good health.

The DNA sequence reads TGCGCCAGCAGCTTGGCCGGTACTAGCGCGGTGGACACCGGGGAGCTGTTTTTT. This encodes CASSLAGTSAVDTGELFF. The sequence joins TRBV5-1 to TRBJ2-2; TRBD2 fits 7 bases in the junction. The CDR3 sequence holds 18 residues, the cysteine and phenylalanine included. The entry retains the CDR3 DNA only, 54 bases that are in frame from base 1. CDR1 and CDR2 were assigned from the germline V gene as SGHRS and YFSETQ. Trimmed from V: 0 bases; trimmed from J: 3 bases; junction bases lacking a gene match: 11. The CDR3 plus the reference TRBV5-1 and TRBJ2-2 genes for the other parts give the full variable domain: KAGVTQTPRYLIKTRGQQVTLSCSPISGHRSVSWYQQTPGQGLQFLFEYFSETQRNKGNFPGRFSGRQFSNSRSEMNVSTLELGDSALYLCASSLAGTSAVDTGELFFGEGSRLTVL.